This T cell receptor (beta chain) came from a study of blood T cell repertoires in COVID-19. Per the original data handling: Amplification with reference gene primers provided the estimates of nucleated cell counts. Generated by immunoSEQ multiplex PCR, the TCRdb table keeps only in-frame clones and is missing some. Clone size and V and J calls were adopted from that table, with D and trimming inferred from the DNA. Of about 180,000 clones in the sample, over 80% are singletons; the top ten hold approximately 8%. The CDR3 length is 11 residues. The V and J ends lost 5 bases and 6 bases respectively, with 7 bases between them. Germline CDR1 and CDR2: MNHNY and SVGAGI (reference sequence). During active infection, Seattle patients enrolled and were then monitored through disease.

This clonotype originated in a woman between 70 and 85 years old with COVID-19, enrolled during active disease. Sequencing input: peripheral blood. The chain combines TRBV6-6 with TRBJ1-1; D remains unclear. The CDR3 loop reads CASSREAEAFF. Here the CDR3 DNA reads TGTGCCAGCAGTCGGGAGGCTGAAGCTTTCTTT.